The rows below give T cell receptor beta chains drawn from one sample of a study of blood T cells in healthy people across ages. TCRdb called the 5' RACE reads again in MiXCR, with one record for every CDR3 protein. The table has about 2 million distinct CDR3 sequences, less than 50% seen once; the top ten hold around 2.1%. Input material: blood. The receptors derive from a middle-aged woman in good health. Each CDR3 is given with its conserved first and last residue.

CDR3 protein: CSARVMTSGGPEQYF
J gene: TRBJ2-7
V gene: TRBV20-1

CDR3 protein: CASSPGGSSSSGANVLTF
J gene: TRBJ2-6
V gene: TRBV7-9

CDR3 protein: CSASSGTSGVYEQYF
J gene: TRBJ2-7
V gene: TRBV20-1

CDR3 protein: CASSPQGPYETQFF
J gene: .
V gene: TRBV18

CDR3 protein: CASSLRLRGGHNEQFF
J gene: TRBJ2-1
V gene: TRBV5-1

CDR3 protein: CASSLDRESNQPQHF
J gene: TRBJ1-5
V gene: TRBV5-1

CDR3 protein: CASNLLGEYGYTF
J gene: TRBJ1-2
V gene: TRBV12-3/TRBV12-4

CDR3 protein: CANSQVLGNQPQHF
J gene: TRBJ1-5
V gene: TRBV4-3

CDR3 protein: CASSDQGSVNIQYF
J gene: .
V gene: TRBV10-1

CDR3 protein: CASSQERDRSSNYGYTF
J gene: TRBJ1-2
V gene: TRBV4-1

CDR3 protein: CASSPSGGDSYNEQYF
J gene: TRBJ2-7
V gene: TRBV4-2

CDR3 protein: CASGLVLGDRVSSTDTQYF
J gene: TRBJ2-3
V gene: TRBV12-5

CDR3 protein: CASSFTGTGLTDTQYF
J gene: TRBJ2-3
V gene: TRBV13

CDR3 protein: CASSLGGAPEQYF
J gene: TRBJ2-7
V gene: TRBV27

CDR3 protein: CSAALGGAWQETQYF
J gene: TRBJ2-5
V gene: TRBV20-1

CDR3 protein: CSVDRPSVNTEAFF
J gene: TRBJ1-1
V gene: TRBV29-1

CDR3 protein: CASTRNREGTEAFF
J gene: TRBJ1-1
V gene: TRBV3-1

CDR3 protein: CASSLTSGGAAETQYF
J gene: TRBJ2-5
V gene: TRBV12-3/TRBV12-4

CDR3 protein: CASRDRTNYGYTF
J gene: TRBJ1-2
V gene: TRBV19

CDR3 protein: CASSESGGDEQYF
J gene: .
V gene: TRBV7-2